Below are 30 T cell receptor beta chains sequenced from a single sample in a study of T cell clones after liver transplantation. TCRdb's table, derived via immunoSEQ multiplex PCR, lists solely in-frame clones and lacks some. The sample consists of tens of thousands of clones, 71% of them appearing once. The sample in question was CD4+ T cells from blood, obtained before liver transplant. The receptor set was obtained from a human donor who received a liver transplant.

CDR3 sequence reads: CASSERDYHTGELFF. CDR3 in DNA: TGTGCCAGCAGTGAGAGGGACTACCACACCGGGGAGCTGTTTTTT. V is TRBV6-1 and J is TRBJ2-2, with 7 bases that match TRBD2. The CDR3 extends over 15 amino acids. V dropped 3 bases and J dropped 3; count of bases not matched to a gene: 4. Germline loops: CDR1 MNHNS, CDR2 SASEGT.

This sequence joins TRBV6-1 and TRBJ2-7; TRBD1 agrees at 7 bases. The V segment lost 8 bases and the J segment 3 bases; nucleotides outside the gene matches: 7. The CDR3 runs 13 residues. Germline lookup yields CDR1 MNHNS and CDR2 SASEGT. CDR3 nucleotide sequence: TGTGCCAGCCATCGGGCAGGGGGCTACGAGCAGTACTTC. Protein product: CASHRAGGYEQYF.

The V and J genes are TRBV2 and TRBJ2-7; no definite D call. Germline values: CDR1 SNHLY, CDR2 FYNNEI. The ends were cut back, 7 bases at V and 1 base at J, with 17 bases in the middle. This CDR3 comprises 15 residues. The CDR3: CASTTLVSPSYEQYF. CDR3 nucleotides: TGTGCCAGCACTACCTTGGTCTCTCCTTCCTACGAGCAGTACTTC.

As regards this clone: A read error may produce the germline difference seen at one junction end. The V call is TRBV11-3, the J call TRBJ1-1; 7 nucleotides agree with TRBD1. Germline V gives CDR1 SGHNT, CDR2 YENEEA. CDR3 length: 13 amino acids. The CDR3 DNA reads TGTGCCAGCAGCATAGAAACAGGGGCTGAAGCTTTCTTT. Protein: CASSIETGAEAFF.

The chain is built from TRBV2 and TRBJ1-2; 7 nucleotides align to TRBD1. V was clipped by 5 bases and J by 5 bases; unmatched bases: 11. The CDR3 totals 15 residues. In germline, CDR1 is SNHLY, CDR2 FYNNEI. The CDR3 loop reads CASSSDREEGYGYTF. In nucleotides, the CDR3 is TGTGCCAGCAGTAGTGACAGGGAAGAAGGATATGGCTACACCTTC.

The gene calls are TRBV6-6 and TRBJ1-6, with D maybe TRBD1 (6 bases). Germline loops: CDR1 MNHNY, CDR2 SVGAGI (reference sequence). The ends were cut back, 5 bases at V and 0 bases at J, with 11 bases in the middle. The CDR3 is 16 residues long. The CDR3 region is CASSVQGVSYNSPLHF. The CDR3 coding sequence is TGTGCCAGCAGTGTACAGGGCGTCTCCTATAATTCACCCCTCCACTTT.

This clone was seen only a few times. The chain joins TRBV2 to TRBJ1-5, with TRBD1 as a possible D gene (5 bases). There are 13 residues in the CDR3. Trimming took off 4 bases at V and 6 bases at J, with 10 bases between the two ends. Per the germline V gene, CDR1 is SNHLY and CDR2 is FYNNEI. CDR3 sequence (DNA): TGTGCCAGCAGTGTTTCCGGGGGTCAGCCCCAGCATTTT. Its translation: CASSVSGGQPQHF.

The chain has TRBV2 and TRBJ1-6; TRBD1 aligns across 8 bases. Germline CDR1 is SNHLY and CDR2 is FYNNEI. V shed 8 bases and J 2 bases; nucleotides not matched to a gene: 5. This CDR3 region has 15 residues. CDR3 amino acids: CASLGQDAYNSPLHF. CDR3 bases: TGTGCCAGCTTGGGACAGGACGCCTATAATTCACCCCTCCACTTT.

V is TRBV2 and J is TRBJ2-2; the match to TRBD1 covers 8 bases. V lost 7 bases, J lost 3 bases, and 7 bases stayed unmatched. Germline V gives CDR1 SNHLY, CDR2 FYNNEI. This CDR3 is built from 15 residues. The CDR3 loop is CASMRDRSYTGELFF. In DNA form, the CDR3 reads TGTGCCAGCATGAGGGACAGGAGCTACACCGGGGAGCTGTTTTTT.

This chain joins TRBV5-1 and TRBJ1-4, with D maybe TRBD1 (6 bases). The CDR3 runs 14 residues. Germline CDR1 reads SGHRS; CDR2 reads YFSETQ. V was pared by 4 bases and J by 5 bases, with 12 bases between. This CDR3 reads CASSLTDRNEKLFF. CDR3 nucleotide sequence: TGCGCCAGCAGCCTAACGGACAGAAATGAAAAACTGTTTTTT.

V gene TRBV2 combines with J gene TRBJ2-2; 8 positions match TRBD1. The germline V gene has CDR1 SNHLY and CDR2 FYNNEI. With V trimmed by 5 bases and J by 1 base, 3 bases remained unmatched. CDR3 length equals 15 residues. The CDR3 is CASSTGTGNTGELFF. The CDR3, as DNA: TGTGCCAGCAGTACCGGGACAGGGAACACCGGGGAGCTGTTTTTT.

The table lists this clone with many counts. This sample includes further DNA sequences coding for the same CDR3. In nucleotides, the CDR3 is TGTGCCAGCAGCTTGCAGGGGGCGCGGGGCTACACCTTC. Residues: CASSLQGARGYTF. The chain couples TRBV7-8 to TRBJ1-2; TRBD1 matches at 8 bases. With 3 bases clipped from V and 8 bases from J, the junction kept 5 bases outside the gene matches. The CDR3 consists of 13 residues. The germline gives CDR1 SGHVS, CDR2 FQNEAQ.

The chain links TRBV7-2 to TRBJ2-7; 7 bases are shared with TRBD2. The CDR3 spans 15 residues. The junction had 9 bases not matched to a gene; V was cut back by 5 bases and J by 2 bases. The germline gives CDR1 SGHTA, CDR2 FQGNSA. CDR3 loop: CASSQQAGTPYEQYF. The CDR3, as DNA: TGTGCCAGCAGCCAACAAGCGGGGACCCCCTACGAGCAGTACTTC.

This clone was detected only once. The J gene is TRBJ1-1, the V gene TRBV5-1; tentative D call: TRBD1 (6 bases). The V gene lost 4 bases and the J gene lost 0 bases, with 13 bases spanning the gap. In germline, CDR1 is SGHRS, CDR2 YFSETQ. CDR3 size: 15 residues. The CDR3 DNA follows: TGCGCCAGCAGCCGGGAGGGACACATGAACACTGAAGCTTTCTTT. It encodes CASSREGHMNTEAFF. Looking up the rest from reference TRBV5-1 and TRBJ1-1 gives the full variable domain: KAGVTQTPRYLIKTRGQQVTLSCSPISGHRSVSWYQQTPGQGLQFLFEYFSETQRNKGNFPGRFSGRQFSNSRSEMNVSTLELGDSALYLCASSREGHMNTEAFFGQGTRLTVV.

With regard to this clone: This may arise from a read error, as a much more abundant clone is one base away. The J gene is TRBJ1-2, the V gene TRBV29-1; TRBD1 might be the D (6 bases). There are 12 residues in the CDR3. Germline CDR1 is SQVTM and CDR2 is ANQGSEA. The CDR3 DNA is TGCAATGCGGACAGCTCCAACTATGGCTACACCTTC. Protein product: CNADSSNYGYTF.

This chain connects TRBV5-8 to TRBJ2-3, with 11 bases that match TRBD2. From germline, CDR1 is SGHTS and CDR2 YDEGEE. The J segment lost 2 bases and the V segment lost 4 bases, leaving 9 bases of the junction unmatched. The CDR3 loop spans 17 amino acids. The chain's CDR3 is CASSLPLAGDNTDTQYF. The CDR3 coding sequence is TGTGCCAGCAGCCTCCCACTAGCGGGGGACAACACAGATACGCAGTATTTT.

This chain uses TRBV28 with TRBJ1-5; TRBD1 might be the D (5 bases). The V and J ends lost 5 bases and 7 bases respectively, with 15 bases between them. The CDR3 is 14 amino acids. Germline V CDR1 and CDR2: MDHEN, SYDVKM. Here the CDR3 reads CASSPNSGVQPQHF. The CDR3 DNA sequence: TGTGCCAGCAGTCCGAACTCGGGGGTCCAGCCCCAGCATTTT. Using reference TRBV28 and TRBJ1-5 for the parts outside the CDR3, the full variable domain is DVKVTQSSRYLVKRTGEKVFLECVQDMDHENMFWYRQDPGLGLRLIYFSYDVKMKEKGDIPEGYSVSREKKERFSLILESASTNQTSMYLCASSPNSGVQPQHFGDGTRLSIL.

The rearrangement joins TRBV29-1 to TRBJ2-1, with TRBD2 identical over 14 bases. The CDR3 runs to 15 residues. Germline V gives CDR1 SQVTM, CDR2 ANQGSEA. The trim removed 1 base at V and 5 bases at J, leaving 1 base unmatched. The CDR3 region has the DNA TGCAGCGTTGAAGTGACTAGCGGGGGGGACAATGAGCAGTTCTTC. It specifies CSVEVTSGGDNEQFF.

V gene TRBV7-8 combines with J gene TRBJ2-5, with 13 bases aligning to TRBD2. Trimming at V came to 2 bases and at J to 5 bases, leaving 2 bases not matched to a gene. Germline V gene sequence: CDR1 SGHVS, CDR2 FQNEAQ. This CDR3 contains 15 residues. CDR3 coding DNA: TGTGCCAGCAGCTTACGGACTAGCGGGGGTGAGACCCAGTACTTC. It codes for CASSLRTSGGETQYF.

The chain couples TRBV7-2 to TRBJ2-5; D remains unclear. Trimming took 4 bases from V and 4 from J, leaving 10 bases between them. The CDR3 is made up of 13 amino acids. Germline V gives CDR1 SGHTA, CDR2 FQGNSA. The chain's CDR3 is CASSSTRGETQYF. The CDR3 DNA reads as TGTGCCAGCAGCTCCACGCGTGGAGAGACCCAGTACTTC.

The chain carries TRBV7-3 and TRBJ2-2; 9 positions agree with TRBD1. Germline V gene sequence: CDR1 SGHTA, CDR2 FQGTGA. CDR3 length: 15 residues. The ends lost 3 bases at V and 5 bases at J; junction bases unmatched: 4. CDR3 coding DNA: TGTGCCAGCAGCTTTGACAGGGGGGGAACCGGGGAGCTGTTTTTT. It codes for CASSFDRGGTGELFF.

The chain links TRBV4-1 to TRBJ1-2; 10 bases line up with TRBD1. The trim removed 2 bases at V and 4 bases at J, leaving 7 bases unmatched. This CDR3 spans 16 amino acids. Germline V gene sequence: CDR1 MGHRA, CDR2 YSYEKL. CDR3 sequence (DNA): TGCGCCAGCAGCCAAAACCCGGGACAGGGGTCCTATGGCTACACCTTC. This sequence encodes CASSQNPGQGSYGYTF.

V gene TRBV9 combines with J gene TRBJ2-2; 7 positions match TRBD1. The V gene's germline CDR1 is SGDLS and CDR2 YYNGEE. This CDR3 has 15 residues. The V segment lost 3 bases and the J segment 3 bases; nucleotides outside the gene matches: 5. CDR3 nucleotide sequence: TGTGCCAGCAGCGAAGACAGGGCCTACACCGGGGAGCTGTTTTTT. This encodes CASSEDRAYTGELFF.

The rearrangement joins TRBV6-6 to TRBJ1-1; 7 nucleotides align to TRBD1. V was clipped by 6 bases and J by 4 bases; unmatched bases: 5. The CDR3 has 13 residues. Germline loops: CDR1 MNHNY, CDR2 SVGAGI (reference sequence). The CDR3 bases are TGTGCCAGCAGACTCGACAGGGTCACTGAAGCTTTCTTT. Its protein is CASRLDRVTEAFF.

The J gene is TRBJ2-6, the V gene TRBV9, with D possibly being TRBD1 (6 bases). This CDR3 is built from 18 residues. Deletions cut 0 bases from V and 0 bases from J, with 13 bases between. Germline loops: CDR1 SGDLS, CDR2 YYNGEE. The CDR3 protein is CASSVERVGGSGANVLTF. The CDR3 region has the DNA TGTGCCAGCAGCGTAGAAAGGGTAGGGGGCTCTGGGGCCAACGTCCTGACTTTC.

The chain employs TRBV28 and TRBJ2-7; TRBD1 agrees at 8 bases. Trimming removed 6 bases from V and 6 bases from J; junction bases left unmatched: 16. Germline CDR1 MDHEN, CDR2 SYDVKM. The CDR3 has 16 amino acids. CDR3 bases: TGTGCCAGCAGCCCTTATTCCGGGACAGGCCCCATCGAGCAGTACTTC. Translated, it gives CASSPYSGTGPIEQYF.

The J gene is TRBJ2-1, the V gene TRBV6-1, with 10 bases aligning to TRBD2. Germline lookup yields CDR1 MNHNS and CDR2 SASEGT. The CDR3 covers 15 residues. With 3 bases clipped from V and 4 bases from J, the junction kept 3 bases outside the gene matches. The DNA of the CDR3 is TGTGCCAGCAGTGAGTCAGCGGGGGGGTACAATGAGCAGTTCTTC. Amino acid sequence: CASSESAGGYNEQFF.

This clone was counted once. The chain recombines TRBV27 with TRBJ2-7, with D maybe TRBD2 (5 bases). Deletions cut 2 bases from V and 7 bases from J, with 12 bases between. Per the germline V gene, CDR1 is MNHEY and CDR2 is SMNVEV (reference sequence). The CDR3 covers 13 residues. CDR3 sequence reads: CASSLVSGWEQYF. The CDR3 DNA follows: TGTGCCAGCAGTTTAGTTTCGGGGTGGGAGCAGTACTTC.

The chain recombines TRBV6-1 with TRBJ1-5; tentative D call: TRBD1 (5 bases). This CDR3 contains 14 residues. The germline V gene has CDR1 MNHNS and CDR2 SASEGT. V was trimmed by 5 bases and J by 3 bases, leaving 11 bases between them. CDR3 sequence: CASSPDRDNQPQHF. The DNA for the CDR3 is TGTGCCAGCAGTCCTGACAGAGACAATCAGCCCCAGCATTTT.

V gene TRBV6-7 combines with J gene TRBJ1-1, with 10 bases aligning to TRBD1. TRBV6-7 is an open reading frame whose function is uncertain. The CDR3 loop spans 13 amino acids. Trimming removed 8 bases from V and 5 bases from J; junction bases left unmatched: 5. The CDR3 DNA reads as TGTGCCAGCGGGACAGGGGCGATGACTGAAGCTTTCTTT. This sequence encodes CASGTGAMTEAFF.